These 6 T cell receptor beta chains were all obtained from the same sample, sequenced in a study of graft-versus-host responses after intestinal transplantation. Assay: immunoSEQ multiplex PCR; the TCRdb copy retains only in-frame clones and omits some. The sample holds 45,000 to 60,000 clones, approximately 91% seen once. These TCRs are of unknown antigen specificity. The source was unstimulated CD4+ T cells sorted from spleen or lymph node cells, collected before transplant. These receptors were obtained from a human donor who was the organ donor for an intestinal transplant.

As DNA, the CDR3 is TGTGCCAGCAGTACGCCCGCCGAGACAAGGCCGTACTTC. Protein sequence: CASSTPAETRPYF. The chain recombines TRBV28 with TRBJ2-7; D unresolved. V was pared by 5 bases and J by 12 bases, with 20 bases between. Germline CDR1 MDHEN, CDR2 SYDVKM. This CDR3 region has 13 residues.

The chain links TRBV27 to TRBJ2-2; TRBD2 aligns across 12 bases. Trimming cost V 5 bases and J 7 bases; bases outside gene matches: 5. CDR3 length equals 15 residues. CDR1 and CDR2 from the germline V gene are MNHEY and SMNVEV (reference sequence). The CDR3 region has the DNA TGTGCCAGCAGTCTAGCGGGAGGGCGTCGCGGGGAGCTGTTTTTT. Protein: CASSLAGGRRGELFF.

The chain combines TRBV4-3 with TRBJ2-3, with 10 positions matching TRBD2. The junction had 5 bases not matched to a gene; V was cut back by 1 base and J by 7 bases. CDR3 length: 15 residues. Germline V gene lookup returns CDR1 LGHNA and CDR2 YSLEER. CDR3 nucleotide sequence: TGCGCCAGCAGCCAAGTACTAGCGGGAAGAAATACGCAGTATTTT. Residues: CASSQVLAGRNTQYF.

The V gene is TRBV1, the J gene TRBJ2-6. TRBV1 is a documented pseudogene. The CDR3 is made up of 18 amino acids. As DNA, the CDR3 is TGCACCAGCAGGACTGGACGTTTGTGCACAAAGCGGGCCAACGTCCTGACTTTC. Residues: CTSRTGRLCTKRANVLTF.

The gene calls are TRBV30 and TRBJ1-1; tentative D call: TRBD1 (6 bases). Deletions cut 3 bases from V and 7 bases from J, with 15 bases between. Germline loops: CDR1 GTSNPN, CDR2 SVGIG (reference sequence). CDR3 length equals 13 residues. CDR3 in amino acids: CAWRLTGEGEAFF. Here the CDR3 DNA reads TGTGCCTGGAGGTTGACAGGAGAAGGTGAAGCTTTCTTT.

This clone showed up just once. V is TRBV27 and J is TRBJ2-2; perhaps TRBD2 as D (7 bases). Germline CDR1 is MNHEY and CDR2 is SMNVEV (reference sequence). The CDR3 contains 14 residues. V lost 3 bases and J 5 bases, leaving 10 bases between the germline ends. CDR3 bases: TGTGCCAGCAGTTTTAGGGGGGGAACCGGGGAGCTGTTTTTT. Translation gives CASSFRGGTGELFF.